Listed below are T cell receptor beta chains from one sample, sequenced in a study of spatial heterogeneity in lung cancer. TCRdb ran MiXCR on the 5' RACE reads and lists one entry per CDR3 protein. The table has 36,000 or so distinct CDR3 sequences, approximately 5.2% seen once; the top ten hold more than 25%. This specimen consisted of PBMCs, obtained at surgery. Receptor source: a female donor with early-stage non-small cell lung cancer. Each CDR3 is given with its conserved first and last residue. The D gene is left open where the match is weak. A row's size may be missing; if present it is once, few, many or a size class.

>few|TRBJ1-4|TRBV7-2|-|14
TGTGCCAGCAGCCCCAGTTCTGCCTTTGAAAAACTGTTTTTT
CASSPSSAFEKLFF
>many|TRBJ2-1|TRBV20-1|TRBD2|17
TGCAGTGCTAGAGATATGGGATGGACTAGCGTAGACAATGAGCAGTTCTTC
CSARDMGWTSVDNEQFF
>once|TRBJ2-2|TRBV23-1|TRBD2|17
TGCGCCAGCAGTCAGGCTAGCGGAGAGGTGAACACCGGGGAGCTGTTTTTT
CASSQASGEVNTGELFF
>many|TRBJ1-2|TRBV7-9|-|14
TGTGCCAGCAGCTACCGACAGGCTATTCTTGGCTACACCTTC
CASSYRQAILGYTF
>many|TRBJ1-1|TRBV7-2|-|14
TGTGCCAGCAGGAGGGGCGGAATGAACACTGAAGCTTTCTTT
CASRRGGMNTEAFF
>-|TRBJ2-5|TRBV20-1|-|14
TGCAGTGCTAGCTCAGGGTTCCGGAGAGAGACCCAGTACTTC
CSASSGFRRETQYF
>many|TRBJ1-2|TRBV10-2|TRBD1|15
TGCGCCAGCACTAAAGACAGGGCGGCTAACTATGGCTACACCTTC
CASTKDRAANYGYTF
>many|TRBJ2-7|TRBV12-3/TRBV12-4|TRBD1|14
TGTGCCAGCAGGTCCGGGACAGGGGATTACGAGCAGTACTTC
CASRSGTGDYEQYF
>many|TRBJ2-7|TRBV2|-|15
TGTGCCAGCAGTGAAAATTCGGGGTTCGCCTACGAGCAGTACTTC
CASSENSGFAYEQYF
>few|TRBJ1-1|TRBV4-1|-|14
TGCGCCAGCAGCCTAGAGCCCGGGACACTAGAAGCTTTCTTT
CASSLEPGTLEAFF
>many|TRBJ2-3|TRBV4-3|-|15
TGCGCCAGCAGCCAAGACGAGCGAGCCACAGATACGCAGTATTTT
CASSQDERATDTQYF
>-|TRBJ1-2|TRBV15|TRBD1|15
TGTGCCACCAGCACCCGGACAGGGGGTAACTATGGCTACACCTTC
CATSTRTGGNYGYTF
>few|TRBJ1-2|TRBV30|TRBD1|13
TGTGCCTGGACCCCCGGGACAGGGAGTGGCTACACCTTC
CAWTPGTGSGYTF
>many|TRBJ1-1|TRBV12-3/TRBV12-4|TRBD1|14
TGTGCCAGCAGTTTTCGACAGGGGGACACTGAAGCTTTCTTT
CASSFRQGDTEAFF
>few|TRBJ2-3|TRBV10-3|-|14
TGTGCCATCAGTGATCGGCCCATTATAGATACGCAGTATTTT
CAISDRPIIDTQYF
>few|TRBJ1-4|TRBV9|-|14
TGTGCCAGCAGCGTTGAAGGGCGAGACGAAAAACTGTTTTTT
CASSVEGRDEKLFF
>many|TRBJ1-6|TRBV7-8|TRBD1|14
TGTGCCAGCAGCTTTACAGGGGAGGATTCACCCCTCCACTTT
CASSFTGEDSPLHF
>few|TRBJ2-1|TRBV30|-|12
TGTGCCTGGAGTTCTGCCTACAATGAGCAGTTCTTC
CAWSSAYNEQFF
>many|TRBJ2-5|TRBV5-1|-|13
TGCGCCAGCAGACCCGGGTCGCAAGAGACCCAGTACTTC
CASRPGSQETQYF
>many|TRBJ2-5|TRBV29-1|TRBD2|15
TGCAGCGTTGGCGGCTCGGGGAGGGGCCGAGAGACCCAGTACTTC
CSVGGSGRGRETQYF
>many|TRBJ1-3|TRBV27|-|17
TGTGCCAGCAGTTTTAGCCCTACAGGGTGGTCTGGAAACACCATATATTTT
CASSFSPTGWSGNTIYF
>-|TRBJ2-3|TRBV29-1|-|13
TGCAGCGTTGAGAGGCAGGGTAAAGATACGCAGTATTTT
CSVERQGKDTQYF
>many|TRBJ2-3|TRBV19|-|15
TGTGCCAGTAGCGGGGGAGTCACTAGCACAGATACGCAGTATTTT
CASSGGVTSTDTQYF
>many|TRBJ2-6|TRBV12-3/TRBV12-4|-|18
TGTGCCAGCTCTCGCGGGCAGGGGTACCACTCTGGGGCCAACGTCCTGACTTTC
CASSRGQGYHSGANVLTF
>many|TRBJ1-4|TRBV7-8|-|14
TGTGCCAGCACCCCGACAACAACTAATGAAAAACTGTTTTTT
CASTPTTTNEKLFF
>many|TRBJ2-3|TRBV5-5|-|14
TGTGCCAGCAGCTTACAACAGGGTAGGGATACGCAGTATTTT
CASSLQQGRDTQYF
>-|TRBJ1-5|TRBV19|-|12
TGTGCCAGTAGTATGAGGTACCAGCCCCAGCATTTT
CASSMRYQPQHF
>many|TRBJ2-3|TRBV18|-|14
TGTGCCAGCTCACCACCGGAGTCTCCCGATACGCAGTATTTT
CASSPPESPDTQYF
>-|TRBJ1-2|TRBV3-1|TRBD1|14
TGTGCCAGCAGCTCTCCGGGACAGACCTATGGCTACACCTTC
CASSSPGQTYGYTF
>many|TRBJ2-4|TRBV5-1|TRBD1|14
TGCGCCAGCAGCTTTGGGACAGGGGCTAACATTCAGTACTTC
CASSFGTGANIQYF
>many|TRBJ2-3|TRBV29-1|TRBD1|11
TGCAGCGGGACAGGTGGCGATACGCAGTATTTT
CSGTGGDTQYF